The source of this T cell receptor (beta chain) is a study of blood T cell repertoires in COVID-19. Whole-study context: Spain, Italy and the United States supplied samples that represented acute and convalescent COVID-19.

The germline V gene encodes CDR1 LGHNA and CDR2 YSLEER. V dropped 0 bases and J dropped 5; count of bases not matched to a gene: 9. The CDR3 sequence is 16 residues long. Only in-frame clones appear in the TCRdb table, and some are missing; sequencing was by immunoSEQ multiplex PCR. The sample has roughly 240,000 clones, roughly 85% seen once. Participants, roughly 18 to 100 years old, spanned around 25 US areas. Sequencing was carried out using PBMCs or T cells enriched from blood (not recorded which). The receptor comes from a woman in her forties or fifties with acute COVID-19. The genes are TRBV4-3 and TRBJ1-1; 7 bases align to TRBD1. The CDR3 DNA is TGCGCCAGCAGCCAAGAGCCGGGGGCAGGGGGAACTGAAGCTTTCTTT. It specifies CASSQEPGAGGTEAFF.